This record covers a single TCR beta chain. The antigen is undetermined. The CDR3 consists of 13 residues. The ends were cut back, 1 base at V and 4 bases at J, with 8 bases in the middle. From germline, CDR1 is SGHDT and CDR2 YYEEEE. Each cDNA molecule carried a unique molecular identifier. TCRdb reprocessed the 5' RACE reads with MiXCR, giving one entry per CDR3 protein. Here the sample spans 95,000 to 100,000 distinct CDR3 sequences, approximately 11% being singletons. The sample belongs to a study of early T cells in non-severe SARS-CoV-2 infection. Background on the study: Chains from this unsorted whole-blood bulk RNA could not be paired. Study-level findings and limits: VDJdb-based annotation leaned toward anti-spike CD8 responses and missed private and CD4 specificities.

The TCR sequence derives from an adult who was a healthcare worker with PCR-confirmed SARS-CoV-2 infection or an uninfected control (not recorded which). The chain uses TRBV5-6 and TRBJ1-2; D remains ambiguous. The sample was whole blood. The CDR3 coding sequence is TGTGCCAGCAGCTTGACCGCGTCCTATGGCTACACCTTC. Residues: CASSLTASYGYTF.